Sequencing of this TCR beta chain was carried out in a study of OX40 agonist ivuxolimab in advanced cancers. The V gene's germline CDR1 is SGHRS and CDR2 YFSETQ. The CDR3 has 12 amino acids. V was pared by 8 bases and J by 1 base, with 9 bases between. Blood specimens came from baseline, cycle 4 day 1, and cycle 7 day 1. Judged by abundance, this clone is medium-sized. This table comes from immunoSEQ multiplex PCR, and its TCRdb copy is limited to in-frame clones, with some not included. The sample consists of tens of thousands of clones, around 80% of them appearing once. The sample in question was CD4+ or CD8+ T cells sorted from blood, obtained in a trial of the OX40 agonist ivuxolimab. This TCR was sampled from an adult with an advanced solid tumor such as melanoma, head and neck, liver or kidney cancer. The chain combines TRBV5-1 with TRBJ1-1; D call uncertain. This CDR3 is CASKLENTEAFF. The CDR3 coding sequence is TGCGCCAGTAAGTTGGAGAACACTGAAGCTTTCTTT.